The 25 T cell receptor beta chains in this list originate from one sample, sequenced in a study of T cell responses to AZD1222 COVID-19 vaccine. TCRdb's table, derived via immunoSEQ multiplex PCR, lists solely in-frame clones and lacks some. This table holds fewer than 150,000 clones, 90% found once. The material was peripheral blood, obtained 28 days after the second AZD1222 dose. These TCRs come from an adult who received the AZD1222 COVID-19 vaccine.

The chain has TRBV3-1 (or the pseudogene TRBV3-2) and TRBJ2-6; D tentatively reads TRBD1 or TRBD2 (5 bases each). This CDR3 spans 16 amino acids. Germline CDR1 is LGHDT and CDR2 is YNNKEL (reference sequence). V lost 6 bases and J 2 bases, leaving 14 bases between the germline ends. Here the CDR3 DNA reads TGTGCCAGCAGACGGACCGGGGCCCCTGGGGCCAACGTCCTGACTTTC. It specifies CASRRTGAPGANVLTF.

A single count supports this clone. The genes are TRBV5-1 and TRBJ1-5, with 10 bases that match TRBD1. The V segment lost 0 bases and the J segment 6 bases; nucleotides outside the gene matches: 3. In germline, CDR1 is SGHRS, CDR2 YFSETQ. This CDR3 is 15 amino acids long. The CDR3 DNA reads TGCGCCAGCAGCTTGGGGGACAGGGGAGGTCAGCCCCAGCATTTT. Translated, it gives CASSLGDRGGQPQHF.

The chain is built from TRBV4-3 and TRBJ1-1, with D possibly TRBD1 on 5 matching bases. Germline loops: CDR1 LGHNA, CDR2 YSLEER. The CDR3 has 13 amino acids. V lost 0 bases, J lost 12 bases, and 14 bases lay in between. The CDR3 region has the DNA TGCGCCAGCAGCCAAGATATGGGGGTGGAAACTTTCTTT. Protein: CASSQDMGVETFF.

The chain uses TRBV6-2 or TRBV6-3 and TRBJ1-6; D is uncertain. Trimming pared 2 bases from V and 3 bases from J, leaving 8 bases between. CDR3 length equals 15 residues. CDR1 is MNHEY and CDR2 is SVGEGT in the germline V gene. The CDR3 is CASSYGRSYNSPLHF. The CDR3 nucleotides are TGTGCCAGCAGTTACGGCCGGAGCTATAATTCACCCCTCCACTTT.

This chain links TRBV4-1 with TRBJ2-7; TRBD2 aligns across 7 bases. V shed 4 bases and J 3 bases; nucleotides not matched to a gene: 21. This CDR3 is 19 amino acids long. Germline V CDR1 and CDR2: MGHRA, YSYEKL. CDR3 sequence reads: CASSRQETHGTNNLYEQYF. The CDR3 nucleotides are TGCGCCAGCAGCCGACAAGAGACCCACGGGACTAACAACCTCTACGAGCAGTACTTC.

Regarding this clone: The sample holds other DNA sequences that translate to the same CDR3. The chain combines TRBV7-9 with TRBJ1-6; D gene uncertain. This CDR3 region has 14 residues. Per the germline V gene, CDR1 is SEHNR and CDR2 is FQNEAQ (reference sequence). The V and J ends lost 5 bases and 7 bases respectively, with 12 bases between them. CDR3 bases: TGTGCCAGCAGCCCCGGGAGAAGCAATTCACCCCTCCACTTT. Residues: CASSPGRSNSPLHF.

The V gene is TRBV7-2, the J gene TRBJ1-6; D uncertain. Trimming took 0 bases from V and 8 from J, leaving 11 bases between them. The length of the CDR3 is 15 residues. In germline, CDR1 is SGHTA, CDR2 FQGNSA. CDR3 bases: TGTGCCAGCAGCTTAGCGGCCCTGCTGGATTCACCCCTCCACTTT. Its translation: CASSLAALLDSPLHF.

The chain uses TRBV12-3 or TRBV12-4 and TRBJ2-7; D ambiguous. This CDR3 spans 13 amino acids. Trimming pared 5 bases from V and 6 bases from J, leaving 14 bases between. The CDR3 here is CASSLGDVFEQYV. CDR3 coding DNA: TGTGCCAGCAGTCTAGGCGACGTGTTCGAGCAGTACGTC.

This rearrangement joins TRBV19 to TRBJ1-1; TRBD1 aligns across 8 bases. Germline-derived CDR1 and CDR2 are LNHDA and SQIVND (reference sequence). The CDR3 contains 13 residues. With 3 bases clipped from V and 6 bases from J, the junction kept 3 bases outside the gene matches. The CDR3 protein is CASSIETGAEAFF. The CDR3 nucleotides read TGTGCCAGTAGTATCGAGACAGGGGCTGAAGCTTTCTTT.

V and J are TRBV28 and TRBJ2-7; 11 bases are shared with TRBD2. The CDR3 totals 15 residues. Germline values: CDR1 MDHEN, CDR2 SYDVKM. The junction had 6 bases not matched to a gene; V was cut back by 5 bases and J by 3 bases. CDR3 DNA: TGTGCCAGCAGTCAGACTAGCGGGATCGTCTACGAGCAGTACTTC. Its protein product is CASSQTSGIVYEQYF.

This chain links TRBV7-3 with TRBJ2-1; 8 bases align to TRBD1. V shed 5 bases and J 5 bases; nucleotides not matched to a gene: 11. This CDR3 has 16 amino acids. Germline-derived CDR1 and CDR2 are SGHTA and FQGTGA. The CDR3 spells CASSPGQGESHNEQFF. CDR3 DNA sequence: TGTGCCAGCAGCCCCGGACAGGGTGAATCCCACAATGAGCAGTTCTTC.

The CDR3 DNA reads TGTGCCAGCAGCGATACGACAGGGGTTAGCGAGCAGTACTTC. Amino acids: CASSDTTGVSEQYF. The chain combines TRBV3-1 (or the pseudogene TRBV3-2) with TRBJ2-7; TRBD1 aligns across 8 bases. Germline-derived CDR1 and CDR2 are LGHDT and YNNKEL (reference sequence). V shed 5 bases, J shed 6 bases, and the junction held 9 bases outside the gene matches. The CDR3 covers 14 residues.

Only a few counts were recorded for this clone. The chain has TRBV6-1 and TRBJ2-7, with 7 bases matching TRBD1. The germline V gene encodes CDR1 MNHNS and CDR2 SASEGT. This CDR3 is built from 13 residues. Unmatched junction bases numbered 11, after V lost 7 bases and J lost 8 bases. The CDR3 sequence is CASTPRGTDQQYV. CDR3 in DNA: TGTGCCAGCACCCCCAGGGGGACAGATCAGCAGTACGTC.

This chain connects TRBV24-1 to TRBJ2-1; D remains ambiguous. Trimming left V 1 base short and J 3 bases short, with 6 bases between. The CDR3 runs 14 residues. Per the germline V gene, CDR1 is KGHDR and CDR2 is SFDVKD. The CDR3 protein is CATSDFPNYNEQFF. CDR3 coding DNA: TGTGCCACCAGTGATTTCCCGAACTACAATGAGCAGTTCTTC.

This clone was detected a few times. The rearrangement uses TRBV10-3 and TRBJ2-2; 10 positions match TRBD2. Germline CDR1 ENHRY, CDR2 SYGVKD. CDR3 length equals 18 residues. The junction had 13 bases not matched to a gene; V was cut back by 7 bases and J by 2 bases. This CDR3 reads CAIKEIAGGARNTGELFF. The CDR3 DNA is TGTGCCATCAAAGAAATAGCGGGGGGTGCAAGAAACACCGGGGAGCTGTTTTTT.

The V and J genes are TRBV4-1 and TRBJ2-2; D remains ambiguous. The CDR3 totals 14 residues. Trimming took off 1 base at V and 3 bases at J, with 6 bases between the two ends. The germline V gene encodes CDR1 MGHRA and CDR2 YSYEKL. CDR3 loop: CASSQGRDTGELFF. CDR3 DNA: TGCGCCAGCAGCCAAGGTCGAGACACCGGGGAGCTGTTTTTT.

V and J are TRBV5-6 and TRBJ2-7; D possibly corresponds to TRBD1 (7 bases). The V end was cut by 6 bases, the J end by 1 base, with 26 bases between. Germline V gene sequence: CDR1 SGHDT, CDR2 YYEEEE. This CDR3 contains 18 residues. The CDR3 loop reads CASISREYRGAVSYEQYV. CDR3 nucleotides: TGTGCCAGCATCTCACGGGAGTACAGGGGCGCCGTATCCTACGAGCAGTACGTC.

The rearrangement uses TRBV11-2 and TRBJ2-7, with D perhaps TRBD1 or TRBD2 (5 bases each). The germline V gene has CDR1 SGHAT and CDR2 FQNNGV. There are 16 residues in the CDR3. Deletions cut 1 base from V and 3 bases from J, with 16 bases between. The CDR3 bases are TGTGCCAGCAGCTTAGTTATTTGGGGACGGAACTACGAGCAGTACTTC. The encoded protein is CASSLVIWGRNYEQYF.

The chain combines TRBV7-6 with TRBJ2-2, with 8 bases fitting TRBD2. CDR3 length: 16 residues. Trimming removed 7 bases from V and 4 bases from J; junction bases left unmatched: 11. Germline loops: CDR1 SGHVS, CDR2 FNYEAQ. The CDR3 coding sequence is TGTGCCAGCACCCGGGGTAGCGGGACGGGCACCGGGGAGCTGTTTTTT. It yields the protein CASTRGSGTGTGELFF.

The chain links TRBV2 to TRBJ2-2; D unresolved. The CDR3 is 13 amino acids. Trimming took 3 bases from V and 5 from J, leaving 7 bases between them. Germline V lookup: CDR1 SNHLY, CDR2 FYNNEI. For the CDR3, the DNA is TGTGCCAGCAGTGATGAGGCGACCGGGGAGCTGTTTTTT. Its protein is CASSDEATGELFF.

This chain joins TRBV19 and TRBJ1-2, with TRBD1 matching over 9 bases. Per the germline V gene, CDR1 is LNHDA and CDR2 is SQIVND (reference sequence). The CDR3 runs to 15 residues. The J segment lost 2 bases and the V segment lost 3 bases, leaving 4 bases of the junction unmatched. The CDR3 here is CASSIFGTGNYGYTF. DNA of the CDR3: TGTGCCAGTAGTATCTTCGGGACAGGGAACTATGGCTACACCTTC.

The chain joins TRBV5-1 to TRBJ2-1; no firm D call. Germline CDR1 is SGHRS and CDR2 is YFSETQ. The CDR3 consists of 12 residues. V was clipped by 6 bases and J by 0 bases, with 4 bases between them. The CDR3 region has the DNA TGCGCCAGCACTGGCTCCTACAATGAGCAGTTCTTC. Its translation is CASTGSYNEQFF.

The rearrangement joins TRBV18 to TRBJ1-1; TRBD1 aligns across 8 bases. The germline V gene encodes CDR1 KGHSH and CDR2 LQKENI. Losses at the gene ends were 4 bases for V and 1 base for J; bases not matched to a gene: 11. CDR3 length equals 17 residues. Here the CDR3 reads CASSLLDRGPQNTEAFF. Here the CDR3 DNA reads TGTGCCAGCTCACTCTTAGACAGGGGACCCCAGAACACTGAAGCTTTCTTT.

The gene calls are TRBV12-3 or TRBV12-4 and TRBJ1-1; no clear D gene. Trimming took 3 bases from V and 7 from J, leaving 6 bases between them. This CDR3 comprises 11 residues. CDR3 nucleotide sequence: TGTGCCAGCAGTTTGAAGATTGAAGCTTTCTTT. Protein: CASSLKIEAFF.

This sequence joins TRBV10-3 and TRBJ2-2, with D unresolved. With 0 bases removed from V and 8 bases from J, the gap between germline ends came to 13 bases. Germline CDR1 is ENHRY and CDR2 is SYGVKD. There are 15 residues in the CDR3. CDR3 region: CAISESDTRGGELFF. The CDR3 nucleotides are TGTGCCATCAGTGAGTCCGACACACGAGGAGGGGAGCTGTTTTTT.